The rows below give T cell receptor beta chains drawn from one sample of a study of blood T cell repertoires in COVID-19. The protocol was immunoSEQ multiplex PCR, while the TCRdb copy is restricted to in-frame clones and leaves out a portion. Counted here are 220,000 or so clones, approximately 90% occurring once; the ten biggest clones make up roughly a tenth. The specimen sequenced was peripheral blood. The receptors were gathered from a woman in her forties or fifties with COVID-19, enrolled during active disease. Both conserved end residues are part of each CDR3. Fields, in order: J gene, D gene, clone size, V gene, CDR3 DNA, CDR3 protein. A D gene is named only where the DNA matches it firmly. Clone size is shown for a subset of rows, as once, few, many or a class of expanded clone.

TRBJ1-2 | TRBD1 | . | TRBV27 | TGTGCCAGCAGCCCCACCGGGACAGGGCAACGGCGGGGCTACACCTTC | CASSPTGTGQRRGYTF
TRBJ2-7 | TRBD2 | . | TRBV5-1 | TGCGCCAGCAGTAGGCGCCGGGGGGACGAGCAGTACTTC | CASSRRRGDEQYF
TRBJ2-7 | TRBD1 | . | TRBV11-3 | TGTGCCAGCAGCTTGTTACAGGGGGGCCCCTACGAGCAGTACTTC | CASSLLQGGPYEQYF
TRBJ2-1 | . | . | TRBV11-3 | TGTGCCAGCAGCTCAGAGGAGGGGTTACGGTACAATGAGCAGTTCTTC | CASSSEEGLRYNEQFF
TRBJ1-1 | . | . | TRBV7-8 | TGTGCCAGCAGCTTAGCCGGTTGGGGGGTGAACACTGAAGCTTTCTTT | CASSLAGWGVNTEAFF
TRBJ1-2 | TRBD1 | . | TRBV6-6 | TGTGCCAGATGGGACAGGAACTATGGCTACACCTTC | CARWDRNYGYTF
TRBJ2-7 | . | . | TRBV5-1 | TGCGCCAGCAGCTCTAGGGGTAAGGGTCGCTACGAGCAGTACTTC | CASSSRGKGRYEQYF
TRBJ1-2 | TRBD1 | . | TRBV15 | TGTGCCACCAGCAGATCTCTCGAGGGGGCGAATGGCTACACCTTC | CATSRSLEGANGYTF
TRBJ1-4 | . | . | TRBV7-8 | TGTGCCAGCAGCTTAAATACGGCTCGGAGAAAACTGTTTTTT | CASSLNTARRKLFF
TRBJ2-7 | TRBD2 | . | TRBV11-3 | TGTGCCAGCAGCTTAGAAATAGGGACTAGGGGTGCCAACGAGCAGTACTTC | CASSLEIGTRGANEQYF
TRBJ2-7 | . | . | TRBV23-1 | TGCGCCAGCAGTCAATATTCGGACGGGAGCTCCTACGAGCAGTACTTC | CASSQYSDGSSYEQYF
TRBJ1-5 | TRBD1 | . | TRBV7-8 | TGTGCCAGCAGCCTCCGGGACAGGGGAGTTCAGCCCCAGCATTTT | CASSLRDRGVQPQHF
TRBJ1-2 | . | . | TRBV6-2/TRBV6-3 | TGTGCCAGCAGTTACGTGGGGGCCGTTTCCCATGGCTACACCTTC | CASSYVGAVSHGYTF
TRBJ1-1 | . | . | TRBV6-5 | TGTGCCAGCAGCCCCCAGGGCACAGCTTTCTTT | CASSPQGTAFF
TRBJ1-1 | TRBD1 | . | TRBV7-9 | TGTGCCAGCAGCCCAGGGGACAGGGAAGCTTTCTTT | CASSPGDREAFF
TRBJ2-2 | . | . | TRBV27 | TGTGCCAGCAGCGGACTACGTCGAACTGGGGAGCTGTTTTTT | CASSGLRRTGELFF
TRBJ2-5 | . | . | TRBV11-3 | TGTGCCAGCAGCAAGCGGACAGAACAAGAGACCCAGTACTTC | CASSKRTEQETQYF
TRBJ2-3 | . | . | TRBV12-3/TRBV12-4 | TGTGCCAGCAGTCGGTTGACAGATACGCAGTATTTT | CASSRLTDTQYF
TRBJ1-2 | . | . | TRBV5-5 | TGTGCCAGCAGCTTGGCGAGAGTCTATGGCTACACCTTC | CASSLARVYGYTF
TRBJ2-1 | . | . | TRBV6-2/TRBV6-3 | TGTGCCAGCAGCCCCGGGTGGTACAATGAGCAGTTCTTC | CASSPGWYNEQFF
TRBJ1-4 | . | . | TRBV5-6 | TGTGCCAGCAGCTTGCAGGGGTTCCCTAATGAAAAACTGTTTTTT | CASSLQGFPNEKLFF
TRBJ2-2 | . | . | TRBV12-5 | TGTGCTAGTGGGTTTCGACTGAACACCGGGGAGCTGTTTTTT | CASGFRLNTGELFF
TRBJ2-2 | . | . | TRBV18 | TGTGCCAGCTCCTCCACGGCGAACACCGGGGAGCTGTTTTTT | CASSSTANTGELFF
TRBJ1-3 | . | . | TRBV9 | TGTGCCAGCAGCTTGTTCGGGGGCGCGGGAGTATATTTT | CASSLFGGAGVYF
TRBJ1-5 | TRBD1 | few | TRBV7-8 | TGTGCCAGCAGCTTAGCAGGGGGCAGAAATTCCCAGCCCCAGCATTTT | CASSLAGGRNSQPQHF
TRBJ2-5 | TRBD1 | . | TRBV2 | TGTGCCAGCAGTCCGACAGGGTTCCAAGAGACCCAGTACTTC | CASSPTGFQETQYF
TRBJ2-7 | . | . | TRBV19 | TGTGCCAGTAGTATAGATCGGGGGAACGAGCAGTACTTC | CASSIDRGNEQYF
TRBJ2-7 | TRBD1 | . | TRBV13 | TGTGCCAGCAGCTTAGGCGGGACAGGGAACCACGAGCAGTACTTC | CASSLGGTGNHEQYF
TRBJ2-1 | TRBD2 | . | TRBV9 | TGTGCCAGCAGCGTGACTGGACTAGCGGGGTCCTACAATGAGCAGTTCTTC | CASSVTGLAGSYNEQFF
TRBJ1-3 | . | . | TRBV19 | TGTGCCAGTAAACCCGACCACACGGGAGGAAACACCATATATTTT | CASKPDHTGGNTIYF
TRBJ1-2 | TRBD1 | . | TRBV6-5 | TGTGCCAGCAGGTGGGACAGGGGAGGCTACACCTTC | CASRWDRGGYTF
TRBJ1-5 | TRBD1 | . | TRBV19 | TGTGCCAGCTCAGTTTTGGGGACAGGGAATAGCAATCAGCCCCAGCATTTT | CASSVLGTGNSNQPQHF
TRBJ1-6 | . | . | TRBV27 | TGTGCCAGCAGTTTATTCTACGAGGAAGCCTATAATTCACCCCTCCACTTT | CASSLFYEEAYNSPLHF
TRBJ2-1 | TRBD2 | once | TRBV3-1/TRBV3-2 | TGTGCCAGCAGGCCGAGGGGCGAGCGGGGGGGCCGGTATGAGCAGTTCTTC | CASRPRGERGGRYEQFF
TRBJ2-3 | TRBD2 | once | TRBV24-1 | TGTGCCACCAGTGATTTGGAAAAACTGGGGGGCGGGGGGCGGTATGGCACAGATACGCAGTATTTT | CATSDLEKLGGGGRYGTDTQYF
TRBJ1-4 | . | . | TRBV5-6 | TGTGCCAGCAGCTTGGGGGGCCCAGCAAGGACGGCTAATGAAAAACTGTTTTTT | CASSLGGPARTANEKLFF
TRBJ2-5 | . | . | TRBV21-1 | TGTGCCAGCACCCCCAGGACAGGGGGCGCGGAGACCCAGTACTTC | CASTPRTGGAETQYF
TRBJ1-1 | TRBD1 | once | TRBV5-1 | TGCGCCAGCAGCAGTTCGGGACAGGGAACTGAAGCTTTCTTT | CASSSSGQGTEAFF
TRBJ2-7 | . | . | TRBV11-3 | TGTGCCAGCAGCCTCAGTGGGGGGTCCTACGAGCAGTACTTC | CASSLSGGSYEQYF
TRBJ1-1 | . | . | TRBV18 | TGTGCCAGCTCACCAACGGACACTGAAGCTTTCTTT | CASSPTDTEAFF
TRBJ2-1 | TRBD2 | . | TRBV5-1 | TGCGCCAGCAGCGTTAGCGGGGCCTCCTACAATGAGCAGTTCTTC | CASSVSGASYNEQFF
TRBJ2-3 | TRBD2 | . | TRBV10-3 | TGTGCCACCCGAGGGGCTAGCGGGGGGACAGATACGCAGTATTTT | CATRGASGGTDTQYF